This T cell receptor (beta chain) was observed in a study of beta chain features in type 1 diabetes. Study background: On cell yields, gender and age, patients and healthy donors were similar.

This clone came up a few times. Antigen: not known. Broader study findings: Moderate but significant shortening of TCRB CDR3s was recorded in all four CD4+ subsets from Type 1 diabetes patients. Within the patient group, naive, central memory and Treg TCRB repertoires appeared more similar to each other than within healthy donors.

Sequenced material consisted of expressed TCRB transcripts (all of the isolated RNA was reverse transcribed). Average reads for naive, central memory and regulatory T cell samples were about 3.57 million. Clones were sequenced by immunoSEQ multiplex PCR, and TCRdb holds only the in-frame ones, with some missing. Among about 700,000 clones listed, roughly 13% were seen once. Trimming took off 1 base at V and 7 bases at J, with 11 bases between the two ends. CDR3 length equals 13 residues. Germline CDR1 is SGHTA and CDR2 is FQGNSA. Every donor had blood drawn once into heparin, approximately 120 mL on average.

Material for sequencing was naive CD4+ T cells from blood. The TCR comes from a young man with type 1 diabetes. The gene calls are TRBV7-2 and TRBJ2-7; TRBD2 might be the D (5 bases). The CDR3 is CASSLGISGEQYF. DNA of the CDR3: TGTGCCAGCAGCTTAGGTATCTCGGGAGAGCAGTACTTC.